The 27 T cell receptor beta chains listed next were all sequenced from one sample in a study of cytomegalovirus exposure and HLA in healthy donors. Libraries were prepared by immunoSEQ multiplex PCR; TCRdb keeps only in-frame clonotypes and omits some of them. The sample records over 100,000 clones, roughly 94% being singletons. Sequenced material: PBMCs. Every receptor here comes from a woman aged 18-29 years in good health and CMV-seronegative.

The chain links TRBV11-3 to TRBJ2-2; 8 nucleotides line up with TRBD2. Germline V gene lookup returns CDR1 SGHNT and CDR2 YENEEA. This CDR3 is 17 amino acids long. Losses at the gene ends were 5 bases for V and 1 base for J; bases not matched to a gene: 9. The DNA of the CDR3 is TGTGCCAGCAGCACCCAGCCGGGACTAGGGAACACCGGGGAGCTGTTTTTT. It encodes CASSTQPGLGNTGELFF.

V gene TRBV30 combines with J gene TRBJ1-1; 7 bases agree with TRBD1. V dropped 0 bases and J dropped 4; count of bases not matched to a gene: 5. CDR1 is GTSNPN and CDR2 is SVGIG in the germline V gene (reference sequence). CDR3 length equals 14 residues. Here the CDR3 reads CAWSVDRASTEAFF. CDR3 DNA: TGTGCCTGGAGTGTAGACAGGGCAAGCACTGAAGCTTTCTTT.

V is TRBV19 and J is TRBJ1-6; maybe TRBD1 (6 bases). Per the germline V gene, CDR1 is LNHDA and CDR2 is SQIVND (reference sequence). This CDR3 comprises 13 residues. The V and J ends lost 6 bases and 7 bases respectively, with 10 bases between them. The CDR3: CASRQGANSPLHF. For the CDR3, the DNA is TGTGCCAGTAGACAGGGCGCGAATTCACCCCTCCACTTT.

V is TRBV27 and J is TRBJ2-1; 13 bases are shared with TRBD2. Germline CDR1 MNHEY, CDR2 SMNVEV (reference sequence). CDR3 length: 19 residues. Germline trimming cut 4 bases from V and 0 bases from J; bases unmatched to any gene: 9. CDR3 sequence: CASSSLGTSGMASYNEQFF. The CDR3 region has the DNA TGTGCCAGCAGTTCCCTCGGGACTAGCGGGATGGCCTCCTACAATGAGCAGTTCTTC.

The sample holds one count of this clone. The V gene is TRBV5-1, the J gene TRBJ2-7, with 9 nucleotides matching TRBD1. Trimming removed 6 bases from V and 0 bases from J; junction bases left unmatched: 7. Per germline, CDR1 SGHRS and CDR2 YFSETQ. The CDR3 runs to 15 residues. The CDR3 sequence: CASKTQGASSYEQYF. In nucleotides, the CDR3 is TGCGCCAGCAAGACACAGGGGGCAAGCTCCTACGAGCAGTACTTC.

The CDR3 nucleotides read TGTGCCAGCAACCGCGGGTCTTCTTATGGCTACACCTTC. It yields the protein CASNRGSSYGYTF. This sequence joins TRBV6-1 and TRBJ1-2; D not certain. Germline values: CDR1 MNHNS, CDR2 SASEGT. The V and J ends lost 7 bases and 5 bases respectively, with 14 bases between them. The CDR3 length is 13 residues.

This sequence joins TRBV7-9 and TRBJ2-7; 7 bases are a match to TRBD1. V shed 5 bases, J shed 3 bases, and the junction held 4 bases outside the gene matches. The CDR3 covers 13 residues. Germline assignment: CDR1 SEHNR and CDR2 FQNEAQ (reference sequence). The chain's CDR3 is CASSGTESYEQYF. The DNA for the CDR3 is TGTGCCAGCAGCGGGACAGAGAGCTACGAGCAGTACTTC.

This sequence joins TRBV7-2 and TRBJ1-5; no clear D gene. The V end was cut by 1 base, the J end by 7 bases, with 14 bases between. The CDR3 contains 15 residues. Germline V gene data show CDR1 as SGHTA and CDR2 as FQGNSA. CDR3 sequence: CASSLDGYGQQPQHF. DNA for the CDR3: TGTGCCAGCAGCTTAGATGGTTATGGGCAGCAGCCCCAGCATTTT.

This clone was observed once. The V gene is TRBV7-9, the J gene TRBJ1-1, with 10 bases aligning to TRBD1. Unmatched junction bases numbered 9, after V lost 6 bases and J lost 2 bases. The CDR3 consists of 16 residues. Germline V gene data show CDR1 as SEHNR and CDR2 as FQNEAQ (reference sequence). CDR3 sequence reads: CASRFPGQGINTEAFF. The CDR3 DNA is TGTGCCAGCAGATTTCCGGGACAGGGGATTAACACTGAAGCTTTCTTT.

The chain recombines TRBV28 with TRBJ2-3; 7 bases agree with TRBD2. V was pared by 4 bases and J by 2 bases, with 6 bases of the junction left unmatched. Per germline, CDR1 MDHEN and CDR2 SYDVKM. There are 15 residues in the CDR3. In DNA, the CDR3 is TGTGCCAGCAGTTCGACGGGGGGACCCACAGATACGCAGTATTTT. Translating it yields CASSSTGGPTDTQYF.

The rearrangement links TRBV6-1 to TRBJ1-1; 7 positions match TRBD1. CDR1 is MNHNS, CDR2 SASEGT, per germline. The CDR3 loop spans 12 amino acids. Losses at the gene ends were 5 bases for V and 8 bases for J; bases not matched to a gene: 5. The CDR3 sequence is CASSSGQAEAFF. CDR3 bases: TGTGCCAGCAGTTCCGGACAGGCCGAAGCTTTCTTT.

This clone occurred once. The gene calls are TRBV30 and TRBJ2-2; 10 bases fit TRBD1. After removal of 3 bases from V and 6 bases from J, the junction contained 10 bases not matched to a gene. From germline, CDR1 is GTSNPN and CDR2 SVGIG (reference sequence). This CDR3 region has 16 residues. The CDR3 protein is CAWSRQGARVAGELFF. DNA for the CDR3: TGTGCCTGGAGCCGACAGGGGGCGCGGGTGGCCGGGGAGCTGTTTTTT.

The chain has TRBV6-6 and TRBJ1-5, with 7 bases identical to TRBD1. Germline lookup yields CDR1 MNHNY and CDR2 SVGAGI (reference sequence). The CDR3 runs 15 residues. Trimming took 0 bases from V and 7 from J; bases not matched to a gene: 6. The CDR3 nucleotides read TGTGCCAGCAGTTACTCCCCAACAGGGGCCCAGCCCCAGCATTTT. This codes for CASSYSPTGAQPQHF.

The CDR3: CASSQVGQGDYTF. The CDR3 region has the DNA TGTGCCAGCAGCCAAGTAGGGCAGGGGGACTACACCTTC. This chain connects TRBV9 to TRBJ1-2, with 7 bases matching TRBD1. J gave up 10 bases and V 4 bases, and 10 bases lay outside the gene matches. CDR3 size: 13 residues. Per germline, CDR1 SGDLS and CDR2 YYNGEE.

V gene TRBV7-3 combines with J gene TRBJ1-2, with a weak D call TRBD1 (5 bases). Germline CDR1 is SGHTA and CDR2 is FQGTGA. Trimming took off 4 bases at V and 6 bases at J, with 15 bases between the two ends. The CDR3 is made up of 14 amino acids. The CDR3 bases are TGTGCCAGCAGCTCAGAGACAGTAATGCATGGCTACACCTTC. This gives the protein CASSSETVMHGYTF.

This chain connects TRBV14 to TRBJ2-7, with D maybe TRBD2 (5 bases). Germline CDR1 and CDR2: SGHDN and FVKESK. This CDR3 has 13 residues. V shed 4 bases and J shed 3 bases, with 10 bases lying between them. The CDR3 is CASSRPGSYEQYF. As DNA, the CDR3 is TGTGCCAGCAGCCGACCGGGAAGCTACGAGCAGTACTTC.

This CDR3 reads CASSIQTGKKYEKLFF. The CDR3 DNA reads as TGTGCCAGTAGTATCCAGACAGGGAAGAAATATGAAAAACTGTTTTTT. The chain couples TRBV19 to TRBJ1-4; 7 bases line up with TRBD1. Germline V lookup: CDR1 LNHDA, CDR2 SQIVND (reference sequence). V shed 3 bases, J shed 6 bases, and the junction held 10 bases outside the gene matches. This CDR3 is built from 16 residues.

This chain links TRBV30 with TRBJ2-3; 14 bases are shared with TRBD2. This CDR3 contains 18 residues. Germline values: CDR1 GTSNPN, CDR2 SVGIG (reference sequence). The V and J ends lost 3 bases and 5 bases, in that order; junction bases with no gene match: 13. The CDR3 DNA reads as TGTGCCTGGAGCGCCGAGACTAGCGGGAGGGCTGACGTAGATACGCAGTATTTT. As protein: CAWSAETSGRADVDTQYF.

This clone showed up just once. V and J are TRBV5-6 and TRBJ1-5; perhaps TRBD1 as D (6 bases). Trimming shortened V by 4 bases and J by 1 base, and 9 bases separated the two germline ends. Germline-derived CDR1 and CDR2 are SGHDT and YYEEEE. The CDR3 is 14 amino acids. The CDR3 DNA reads TGTGCCAGCAGCCGAGGACAGAGCAATCAGCCCCAGCATTTT. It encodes CASSRGQSNQPQHF.

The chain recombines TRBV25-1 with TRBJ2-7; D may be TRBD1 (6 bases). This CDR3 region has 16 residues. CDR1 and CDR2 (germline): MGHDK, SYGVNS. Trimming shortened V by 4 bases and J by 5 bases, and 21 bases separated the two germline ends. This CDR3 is CASSVAVGDIQHEQYF. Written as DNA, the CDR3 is TGTGCCAGCAGTGTTGCGGTAGGGGACATCCAACACGAGCAGTACTTC.

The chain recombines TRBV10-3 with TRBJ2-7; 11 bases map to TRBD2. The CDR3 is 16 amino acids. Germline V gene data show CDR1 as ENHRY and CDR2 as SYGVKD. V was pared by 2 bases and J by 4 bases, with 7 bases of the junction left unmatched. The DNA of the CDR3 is TGTGCCATCAGTGAGCCGGGGACTAGCGGCGAATACGAGCAGTACTTC. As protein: CAISEPGTSGEYEQYF.

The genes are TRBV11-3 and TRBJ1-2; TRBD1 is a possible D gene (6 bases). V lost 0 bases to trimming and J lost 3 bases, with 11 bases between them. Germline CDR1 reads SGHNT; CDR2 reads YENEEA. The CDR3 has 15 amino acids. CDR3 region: CASSLEQGGDYGYTF. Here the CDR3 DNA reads TGTGCCAGCAGCTTAGAACAGGGAGGGGACTATGGCTACACCTTC.

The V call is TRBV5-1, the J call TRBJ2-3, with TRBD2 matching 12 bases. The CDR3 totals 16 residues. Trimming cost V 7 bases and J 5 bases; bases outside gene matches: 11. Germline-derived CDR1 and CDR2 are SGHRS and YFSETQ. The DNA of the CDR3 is TGCGCCAGCGAACCCCTAGCGGGGGGGCAGGGAGATACGCAGTATTTT. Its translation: CASEPLAGGQGDTQYF.

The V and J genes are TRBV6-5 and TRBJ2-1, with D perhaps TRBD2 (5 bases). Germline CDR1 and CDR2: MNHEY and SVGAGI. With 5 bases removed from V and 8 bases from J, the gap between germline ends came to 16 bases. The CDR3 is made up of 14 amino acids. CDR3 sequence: CASSAGPSLHEQFF. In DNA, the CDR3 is TGTGCCAGCAGTGCGGGTCCGTCTTTGCATGAGCAGTTCTTC.

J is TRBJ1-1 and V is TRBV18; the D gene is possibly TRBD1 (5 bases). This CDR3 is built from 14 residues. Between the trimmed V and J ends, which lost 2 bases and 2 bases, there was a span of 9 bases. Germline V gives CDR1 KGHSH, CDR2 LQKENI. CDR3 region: CASSPGAENTEAFF. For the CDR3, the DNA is TGTGCCAGCTCACCAGGGGCGGAAAACACTGAAGCTTTCTTT. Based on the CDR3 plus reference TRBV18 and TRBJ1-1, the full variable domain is NAGVMQNPRHLVRRRGQEARLRCSPMKGHSHVYWYRQLPEEGLKFMVYLQKENIIDESGMPKERFSAEFPKEGPSILRIQQVVRGDSAAYFCASSPGAENTEAFFGQGTRLTVV.

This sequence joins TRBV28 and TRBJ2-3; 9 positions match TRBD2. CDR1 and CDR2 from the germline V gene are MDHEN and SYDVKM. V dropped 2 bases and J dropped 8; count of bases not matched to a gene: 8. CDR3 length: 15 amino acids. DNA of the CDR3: TGTGCCAGCAGTTTAAGGGGACTAGCAATGGGTACGCAGTATTTT. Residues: CASSLRGLAMGTQYF.

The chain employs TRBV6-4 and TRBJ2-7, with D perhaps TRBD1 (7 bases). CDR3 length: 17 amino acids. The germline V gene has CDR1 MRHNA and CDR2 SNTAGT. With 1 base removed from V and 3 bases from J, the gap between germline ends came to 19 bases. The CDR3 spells CASSDCIQGGFSYEQYF. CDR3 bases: TGTGCCAGCAGTGACTGCATCCAGGGGGGCTTTAGCTACGAGCAGTACTTC.